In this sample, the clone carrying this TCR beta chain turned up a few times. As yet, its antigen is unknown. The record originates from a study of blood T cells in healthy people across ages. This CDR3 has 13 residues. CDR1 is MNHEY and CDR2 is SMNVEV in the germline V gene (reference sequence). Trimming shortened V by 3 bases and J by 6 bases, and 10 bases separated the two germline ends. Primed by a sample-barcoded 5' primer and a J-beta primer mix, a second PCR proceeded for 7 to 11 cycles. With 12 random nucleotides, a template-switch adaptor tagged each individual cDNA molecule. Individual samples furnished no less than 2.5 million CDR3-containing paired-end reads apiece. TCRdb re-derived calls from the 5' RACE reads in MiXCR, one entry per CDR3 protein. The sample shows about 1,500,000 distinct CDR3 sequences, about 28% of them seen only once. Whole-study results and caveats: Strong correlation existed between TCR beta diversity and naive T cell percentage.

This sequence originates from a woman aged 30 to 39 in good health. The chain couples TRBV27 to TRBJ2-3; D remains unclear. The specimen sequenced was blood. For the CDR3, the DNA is TGTGCCAGCAGTTTCGAGGATTGGGATACGCAGTATTTT. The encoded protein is CASSFEDWDTQYF.